This T cell receptor (beta chain) was profiled in a study of shared clonotypes between healthy human individuals. Background on the study: Plates per donor: three CD4 naive, three CD4 memory, two CD8 naive, one CD8 memory. The study, taken as a whole, reports: With four donors compared, roughly 4.9% of naive CD4 clonotypes were shared. Relative to memory subsets, naive subsets generally showed larger estimated richness.

Trimming left V 5 bases short and J 5 bases short, with 22 bases between. The CDR3 has 16 residues. Germline CDR1 is MNHEY and CDR2 is SMNVEV (reference sequence). Points on this clone: Its antigen is not identified.

The assay was immunoSEQ multiplex PCR, and TCRdb's table has in-frame clones only and misses some. The data show about 680,000 clones, about 92% seen once. CD45RO negativity and positive selection for CCR7 defined naive CD8 cells, a population that excluded terminally differentiated effector memory CD45RA+ cells. This TCR was recovered from a man aged 25 to 40 in good health. The rearrangement links TRBV27 to TRBJ2-7, with D unresolved. The sequenced material came from naive CD8+ T cells sorted from blood. The CDR3 here is CASSPRERVDLNEQYF. DNA of the CDR3: TGTGCCAGCAGTCCCCGTGAAAGGGTAGACCTCAACGAGCAGTACTTC.